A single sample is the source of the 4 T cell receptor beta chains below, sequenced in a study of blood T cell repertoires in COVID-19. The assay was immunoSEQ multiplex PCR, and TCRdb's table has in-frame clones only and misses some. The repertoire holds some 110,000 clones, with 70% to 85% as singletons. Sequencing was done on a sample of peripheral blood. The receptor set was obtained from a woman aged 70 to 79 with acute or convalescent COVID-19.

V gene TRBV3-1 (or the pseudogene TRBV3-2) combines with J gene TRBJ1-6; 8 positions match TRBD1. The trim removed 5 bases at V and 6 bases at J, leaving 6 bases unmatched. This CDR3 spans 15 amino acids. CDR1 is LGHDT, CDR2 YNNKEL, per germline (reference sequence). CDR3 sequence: CASSTGTGRNSPLHF. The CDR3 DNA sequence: TGTGCCAGCAGCACAGGGACAGGACGTAATTCACCCCTCCACTTT.

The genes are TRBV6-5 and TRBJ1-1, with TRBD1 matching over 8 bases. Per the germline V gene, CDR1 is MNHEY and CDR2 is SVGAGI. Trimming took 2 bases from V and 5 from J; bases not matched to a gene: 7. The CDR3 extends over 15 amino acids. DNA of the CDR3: TGTGCCAGCAGTTACCTGACAGGGGCGCGGACTGAAGCTTTCTTT. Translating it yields CASSYLTGARTEAFF.

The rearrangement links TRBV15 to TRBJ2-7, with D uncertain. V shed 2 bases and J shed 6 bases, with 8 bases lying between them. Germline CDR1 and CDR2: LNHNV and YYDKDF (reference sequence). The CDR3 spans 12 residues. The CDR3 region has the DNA TGTGCCACCAGCAGACTCCCCCCCGAGCAGTACTTC. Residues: CATSRLPPEQYF.

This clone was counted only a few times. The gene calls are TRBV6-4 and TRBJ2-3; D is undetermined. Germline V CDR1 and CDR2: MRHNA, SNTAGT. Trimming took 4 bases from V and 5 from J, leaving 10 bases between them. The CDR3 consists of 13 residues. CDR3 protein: CASSVGLQDTQYF. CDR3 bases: TGTGCCAGCAGTGTTGGGCTCCAAGATACGCAGTATTTT.